The present T cell receptor beta chain was sequenced within a study of response to subunit inactivated influenza vaccine. Study-wide findings and caveats: There was a suggestion from the authors that each seasonal influenza vaccination recruits few new T cells.

TCRdb reprocessed the RT-PCR reads with MiXCR, giving one entry per CDR3 protein. This sample yields about 520,000 distinct CDR3 sequences, of which less than 30% are seen a single time; under 2.5% belongs to the top ten. This clonotype was observed a handful of times. As yet, its antigen is unknown. The CDR3 is 16 residues long. The trim removed 9 bases at V and 2 bases at J, leaving 13 bases unmatched. Sequenced here: CD4+ T cells sorted from PBMCs, sampled about 5 days after vaccination. This rearrangement joins TRBV23-1 to TRBJ2-7; 10 nucleotides line up with TRBD2. TRBV23-1 qualifies as an ORF whose function is uncertain. The TCR sequence derives from a man aged 45 to 65 who received an inactivated influenza vaccine. The chain's CDR3 is CARDPGGSGRTYEQYF. The CDR3, as DNA: TGCGCCAGGGACCCAGGGGGTAGCGGGAGGACCTACGAGCAGTACTTC.